The subject of this entry is one TCR beta chain. This record comes from a study of T cell changes during pregnancy in multiple sclerosis. The repertoire was sequenced with immunoSEQ multiplex PCR; TCRdb's copy has only in-frame clones and lacks some. The sample shows about 33,000 clones, more than 90% of them seen only once. The V and J ends lost 0 bases and 0 bases respectively, with 6 bases between them. The CDR3 has 16 amino acids. Germline V lookup: CDR1 MNHEY, CDR2 SVGAGI. This receptor was taken from a female donor in good health, enrolled as a control in a pregnancy study. The sample here was CD4+ T cells from peripheral blood mononuclear cells, taken in the second trimester of pregnancy. The rearrangement links TRBV6-5 to TRBJ1-6, with D hard to call. The CDR3 protein is CASSYSVSSYNSPLHF. CDR3 sequence (DNA): TGTGCCAGCAGTTACTCGGTTAGCTCCTATAATTCACCCCTCCACTTT.